The entry below gives a single TCR beta chain sequence along with its context. Its antigen is unknown. Primers: 60 Vbeta forward and 13 Jbeta reverse. TCRdb keeps only in-frame clones here, not all; method: immunoSEQ multiplex PCR. This table has 200,000 to 250,000 clones, 85% to 90% appearing once. The V segment lost 9 bases and the J segment 7 bases; nucleotides outside the gene matches: 14. The CDR3 extends over 16 amino acids. The data stem from a study of cytomegalovirus exposure and HLA in healthy donors. Study results and limitations: Cytomegalovirus-associated TCR beta chains were listed, numbering over 150. For most subjects, TCR beta sequences were reported to predict HLA-A and HLA-B alleles with accuracy. In a later analysis, TCR beta V- and J-gene trimming showed a link to a missense DCLRE1C variant.

The sequencing sample was made of PBMCs. The receptor's source is a human donor in good health. The chain employs TRBV5-3 and TRBJ1-5, with 12 bases lining up with TRBD1. TRBV5-3 is an open reading frame whose function is uncertain. This CDR3 is CAKIRDRGRPGQPQHF. CDR3 coding DNA: TGTGCCAAAATCCGGGACAGGGGGCGCCCAGGGCAGCCCCAGCATTTT.